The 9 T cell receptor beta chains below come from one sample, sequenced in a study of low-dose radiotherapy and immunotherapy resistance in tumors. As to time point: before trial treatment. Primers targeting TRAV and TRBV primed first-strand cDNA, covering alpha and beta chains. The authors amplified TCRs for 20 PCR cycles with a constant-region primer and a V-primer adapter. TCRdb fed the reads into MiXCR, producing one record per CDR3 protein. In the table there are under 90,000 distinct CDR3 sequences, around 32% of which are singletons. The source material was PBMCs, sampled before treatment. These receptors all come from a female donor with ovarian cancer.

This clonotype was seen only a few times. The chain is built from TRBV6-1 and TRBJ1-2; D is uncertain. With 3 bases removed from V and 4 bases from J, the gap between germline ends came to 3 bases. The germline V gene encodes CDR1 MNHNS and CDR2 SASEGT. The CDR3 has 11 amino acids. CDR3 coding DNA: TGTGCCAGCAGTGAGGGCTATGGCTACACCTTC. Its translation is CASSEGYGYTF.

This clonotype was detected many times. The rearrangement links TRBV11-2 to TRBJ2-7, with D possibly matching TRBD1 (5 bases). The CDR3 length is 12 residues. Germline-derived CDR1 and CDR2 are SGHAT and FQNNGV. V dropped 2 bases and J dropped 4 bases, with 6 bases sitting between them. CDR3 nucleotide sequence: TGTGCCAGCAGCTTAAAGGGGTACGAGCAGTACTTC. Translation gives CASSLKGYEQYF.

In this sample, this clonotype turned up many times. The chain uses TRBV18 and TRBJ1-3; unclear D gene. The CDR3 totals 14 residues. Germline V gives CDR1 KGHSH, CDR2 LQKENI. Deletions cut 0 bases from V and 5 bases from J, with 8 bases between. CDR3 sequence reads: CASSPPTGRNTIYF. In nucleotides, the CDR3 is TGTGCCAGCTCACCACCAACGGGGAGAAACACCATATATTTT. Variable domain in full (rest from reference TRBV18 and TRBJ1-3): NAGVMQNPRHLVRRRGQEARLRCSPMKGHSHVYWYRQLPEEGLKFMVYLQKENIIDESGMPKERFSAEFPKEGPSILRIQQVVRGDSAAYFCASSPPTGRNTIYFGEGSWLTVV.

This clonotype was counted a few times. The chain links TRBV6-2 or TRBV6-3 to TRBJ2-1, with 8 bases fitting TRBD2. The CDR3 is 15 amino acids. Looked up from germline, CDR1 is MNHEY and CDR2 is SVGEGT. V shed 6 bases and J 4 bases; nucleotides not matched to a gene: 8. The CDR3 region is CASSSGGGVYNEQFF. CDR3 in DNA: TGTGCCAGCAGCTCGGGGGGGGGAGTATACAATGAGCAGTTCTTC.

CDR3 residues: CASSPGRTGAGELFF. CDR3 nucleotide sequence: TGTGCCAGCAGCCCCGGGAGGACGGGGGCCGGGGAGCTGTTTTTT. The rearrangement joins TRBV5-4 to TRBJ2-2; 7 bases fit TRBD2. The V segment lost 4 bases and the J segment 6 bases; nucleotides outside the gene matches: 9. CDR3 length: 15 residues. Germline V gene sequence: CDR1 SGHNT, CDR2 YYREEE (reference sequence).

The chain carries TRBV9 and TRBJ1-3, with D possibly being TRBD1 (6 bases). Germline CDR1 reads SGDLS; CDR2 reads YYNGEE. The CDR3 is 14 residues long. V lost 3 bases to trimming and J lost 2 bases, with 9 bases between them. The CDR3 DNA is TGTGCCAGCAGCGAAGAGGGGGCTGGAAACACCATATATTTT. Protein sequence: CASSEEGAGNTIYF.

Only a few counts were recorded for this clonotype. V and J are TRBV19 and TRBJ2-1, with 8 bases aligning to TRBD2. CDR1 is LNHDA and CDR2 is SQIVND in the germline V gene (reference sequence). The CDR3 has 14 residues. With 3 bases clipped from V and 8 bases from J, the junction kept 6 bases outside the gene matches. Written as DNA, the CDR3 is TGTGCCAGTAGTATGAAGCGGGAGCACGATGAGCAGTTCTTC. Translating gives CASSMKREHDEQFF.

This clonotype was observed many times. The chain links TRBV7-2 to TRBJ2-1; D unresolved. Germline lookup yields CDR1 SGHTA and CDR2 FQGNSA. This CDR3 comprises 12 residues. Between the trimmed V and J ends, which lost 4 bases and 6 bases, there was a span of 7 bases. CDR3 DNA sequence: TGTGCCAGCAGCTCCCAGCGCAATGAGCAGTTCTTC. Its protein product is CASSSQRNEQFF.

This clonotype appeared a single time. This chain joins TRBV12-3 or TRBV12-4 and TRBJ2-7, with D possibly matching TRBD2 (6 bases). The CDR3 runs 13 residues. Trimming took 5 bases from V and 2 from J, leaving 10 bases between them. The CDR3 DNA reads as TGTGCCAGCAGTGGAGGGTGGGCCTACGAGCAGTACTTC. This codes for CASSGGWAYEQYF.